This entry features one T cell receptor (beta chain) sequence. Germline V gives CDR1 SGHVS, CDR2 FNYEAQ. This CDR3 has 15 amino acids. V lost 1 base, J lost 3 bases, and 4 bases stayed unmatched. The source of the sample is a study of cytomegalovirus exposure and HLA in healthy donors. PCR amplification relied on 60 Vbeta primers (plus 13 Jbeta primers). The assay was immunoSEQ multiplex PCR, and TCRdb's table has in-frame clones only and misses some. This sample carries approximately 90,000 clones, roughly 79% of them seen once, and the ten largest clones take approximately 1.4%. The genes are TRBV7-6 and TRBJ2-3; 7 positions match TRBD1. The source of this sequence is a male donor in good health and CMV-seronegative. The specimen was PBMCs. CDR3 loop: CASSLVVRGTDTQYF. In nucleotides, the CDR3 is TGTGCCAGCAGCTTAGTGGTCAGGGGGACAGATACGCAGTATTTT.